Presented here are 29 T cell receptor beta chains from one specimen sequenced in a study of vaccination and CD4 T cells after COVID-19. As for treatment: approximately nine-day PBMC culture with coronavirus spike peptide pools or control peptides (ViraFEST assay). For these TCRs, the target antigens are not known. An Oncomine TCR Beta short-read assay was used to sequence the DNA from cultured CD4+ T cells. TCRdb used MiXCR to reprocess the PCR reads, holding one entry per CDR3 protein. In the table there are 15,000 to 25,000 distinct CDR3 sequences, about 56% of which are singletons. Sample: CD4+ T cells from blood, cultured in vitro. Source of these receptors: a human donor who had recovered from COVID-19.

The rearrangement links TRBV29-1 to TRBJ1-2; 10 nucleotides match TRBD1. The CDR3 length is 12 residues. The junction had 2 bases not matched to a gene; V was cut back by 7 bases and J by 3 bases. The V gene's germline CDR1 is SQVTM and CDR2 ANQGSEA. CDR3 loop: CSGGQGDYGYTF. In nucleotides, the CDR3 is TGCAGCGGAGGACAGGGGGACTATGGCTACACCTTC.

The chain uses TRBV27 and TRBJ1-6; no firm D call. CDR1 and CDR2 (germline): MNHEY, SMNVEV (reference sequence). Trimming pared 2 bases from V and 0 bases from J, leaving 5 bases between. The CDR3 runs to 15 residues. The CDR3, as DNA: TGTGCCAGCAGTTTAGTGAGCTCCTATAATTCACCCCTCCACTTT. This encodes CASSLVSSYNSPLHF.

V usage is TRBV9 and J usage is TRBJ2-7; no clear D gene. Trimming removed 0 bases from V and 5 bases from J, with 12 bases in between. CDR1 and CDR2 (germline): SGDLS, YYNGEE. This CDR3 spans 14 amino acids. The CDR3 DNA is TGTGCCAGCAGCGTAGGCTCAGAAACCCACGAGCAGTACTTC. It encodes CASSVGSETHEQYF.

The chain uses TRBV27 and TRBJ1-1; D remains ambiguous. Germline V lookup: CDR1 MNHEY, CDR2 SMNVEV (reference sequence). Trimming cost V 2 bases and J 1 base, with 8 bases left between them. This CDR3 spans 14 amino acids. The DNA of the CDR3 is TGTGCCAGCAGTTTAGGGCAGTGGAACACTGAAGCTTTCTTT. It translates to CASSLGQWNTEAFF.

This clonotype was seen a handful of times. The chain combines TRBV28 with TRBJ1-2; a possible D gene is TRBD1 (5 bases). The CDR3 loop spans 15 amino acids. V was shortened by 2 bases and J by 13 bases, with 23 bases between the two germline ends. Germline V gene lookup returns CDR1 MDHEN and CDR2 SYDVKM. The CDR3 sequence: CASSLRFATYGTSTF. The CDR3 DNA sequence: TGTGCCAGCAGTTTAAGGTTTGCGACCTATGGGACCTCCACCTTC.

This clonotype was detected only a few times. The CDR3 protein is CAISESNRGQETQYF. In DNA form, the CDR3 reads TGTGCCATCAGTGAGTCAAACAGGGGGCAAGAGACCCAGTACTTC. The V and J genes are TRBV10-3 and TRBJ2-5; 8 positions agree with TRBD1. The J segment lost 2 bases and the V segment lost 0 bases, leaving 2 bases of the junction unmatched. The CDR3 is 15 residues long. CDR1 and CDR2 (germline): ENHRY, SYGVKD.

This chain uses TRBV29-1 with TRBJ1-3, with D uncertain. V was clipped by 3 bases and J by 0 bases, with 3 bases between them. This CDR3 has 12 amino acids. CDR1 is SQVTM, CDR2 ANQGSEA, per germline. This CDR3 reads CSVDGSGNTIYF. DNA for the CDR3: TGCAGCGTTGACGGCTCTGGAAACACCATATATTTT. The complete variable domain, with remaining parts taken from reference TRBV29-1 and TRBJ1-3, reads SAVISQKPSRDICQRGTSLTIQCQVDSQVTMMFWYRQQPGQSLTLIATANQGSEATYESGFVIDKFPISRPNLTFSTLTVSNMSPEDSSIYLCSVDGSGNTIYFGEGSWLTVV.

The DNA of the CDR3 is TGCAGCGTTGAAGAGGCCGGGGGATACACTGAAGCTTTCTTT. It encodes CSVEEAGGYTEAFF. The chain has TRBV29-1 and TRBJ1-1; D might be TRBD1 (5 bases). V dropped 0 bases and J dropped 3 bases, with 11 bases sitting between them. The germline V gene encodes CDR1 SQVTM and CDR2 ANQGSEA. CDR3 length: 14 amino acids.

The chain links TRBV27 to TRBJ1-4, with D uncertain. V dropped 5 bases and J dropped 8 bases, with 12 bases sitting between them. The CDR3 loop spans 13 amino acids. Germline CDR1 reads MNHEY; CDR2 reads SMNVEV (reference sequence). For the CDR3, the DNA is TGTGCCAGCAGTCCCCGGACCGAGGAAAAACTGTTTTTT. Amino acid sequence: CASSPRTEEKLFF.

The V and J genes are TRBV28 and TRBJ2-1, with D perhaps matching TRBD2 (6 bases). Looked up from germline, CDR1 is MDHEN and CDR2 is SYDVKM. V was trimmed by 6 bases and J by 8 bases, leaving 11 bases between them. There are 12 residues in the CDR3. This CDR3 is CASSRGWDEQFF. The CDR3 DNA sequence: TGTGCCAGCAGCCGGGGGTGGGATGAGCAGTTCTTC. Looking up the rest from reference TRBV28 and TRBJ2-1 gives the full variable domain: DVKVTQSSRYLVKRTGEKVFLECVQDMDHENMFWYRQDPGLGLRLIYFSYDVKMKEKGDIPEGYSVSREKKERFSLILESASTNQTSMYLCASSRGWDEQFFGPGTRLTVL.

This clonotype was seen a few times. J is TRBJ2-5 and V is TRBV2; 10 nucleotides agree with TRBD2. Germline-derived CDR1 and CDR2 are SNHLY and FYNNEI. The CDR3 is 14 residues long. Trimming at V came to 7 bases and at J to 2 bases, leaving 4 bases not matched to a gene. This chain's CDR3 is CASKTSGYQETQYF. The CDR3 DNA is TGTGCCAGCAAGACTAGCGGGTATCAAGAGACCCAGTACTTC. Using reference TRBV2 and TRBJ2-5 for the parts outside the CDR3, the full variable domain is EPEVTQTPSHQVTQMGQEVILRCVPISNHLYFYWYRQILGQKVEFLVSFYNNEISEKSEIFDDQFSVERPDGSNFTLKIRSTKLEDSAMYFCASKTSGYQETQYFGPGTRLLVL.

The chain uses TRBV19 and TRBJ2-7; 7 nucleotides match TRBD1. Trimming took 5 bases from V and 0 from J; bases not matched to a gene: 7. Germline V gene data show CDR1 as LNHDA and CDR2 as SQIVND (reference sequence). The CDR3 contains 15 residues. DNA of the CDR3: TGTGCCAGTAGTCTGGCCCGGGACAGCTCCTACGAGCAGTACTTC. This gives the protein CASSLARDSSYEQYF. The full variable domain, with the rest looked up from reference TRBV19 and TRBJ2-7, is DGGITQSPKYLFRKEGQNVTLSCEQNLNHDAMYWYRQDPGQGLRLIYYSQIVNDFQKGDIAEGYSVSREKKESFPLTVTSAQKNPTAFYLCASSLARDSSYEQYFGPGTRLTVT.

This sequence joins TRBV7-6 and TRBJ2-5; TRBD2 matches 7 bases. V trimming: 4 bases; J trimming: 4 bases; junction bases outside the gene matches: 3. This CDR3 is 13 amino acids long. Germline CDR1 and CDR2: SGHVS and FNYEAQ. Written as DNA, the CDR3 is TGTGCCAGCAGCTCGGGAGGTCCAGAGACCCAGTACTTC. It is translated as CASSSGGPETQYF.

The V call is TRBV20-1, the J call TRBJ2-5; D is unresolved. Germline V CDR1 and CDR2: DFQATT, SNEGSKA (reference sequence). The CDR3 spans 13 residues. Trimming stripped 6 bases from V and 5 bases from J, with 16 bases between. CDR3 nucleotide sequence: TGCAGTGCCCCTGCGGATGGTACGGAGACCCAGTACTTC. Amino acid sequence: CSAPADGTETQYF.

The chain uses TRBV10-3 and TRBJ2-3; 8 positions match TRBD1. V lost 7 bases to trimming and J lost 2 bases; unmatched junction nucleotides: 5. CDR3 length: 14 amino acids. Germline V gene lookup returns CDR1 ENHRY and CDR2 SYGVKD. For the CDR3, the DNA is TGTGCCATCAAGGGGGGACAGGACACAGATACGCAGTATTTT. This sequence encodes CAIKGGQDTDTQYF.

The chain joins TRBV5-4 to TRBJ2-3, with unresolved D. CDR1 SGHNT and CDR2 YYREEE come from the germline V gene (reference sequence). The V end was cut by 1 base, the J end by 3 bases, with 6 bases between. The length of the CDR3 is 13 residues. In DNA form, the CDR3 reads TGTGCCAGCAGCTTGCGTGAAACAGATACGCAGTATTTT. Protein sequence: CASSLRETDTQYF.

The chain employs TRBV28 and TRBJ2-7, with TRBD1 as a possible D gene (7 bases). Trimming took 6 bases from V and 5 from J, leaving 23 bases between them. CDR3 length: 16 residues. Germline-derived CDR1 and CDR2 are MDHEN and SYDVKM. The CDR3: CASRSGVRGDIDEQYF. The CDR3 DNA follows: TGTGCCAGCAGGTCCGGCGTCAGGGGGGATATAGACGAGCAGTACTTC.

The V gene is TRBV7-2, the J gene TRBJ2-1; 13 bases are a match to TRBD2. V dropped 4 bases and J dropped 3; count of bases not matched to a gene: 3. The CDR3 totals 16 residues. CDR1 SGHTA and CDR2 FQGNSA come from the germline V gene. The CDR3 here is CASSSRLAGGYNEQFF. As DNA, the CDR3 is TGTGCCAGCAGCTCTCGACTAGCGGGGGGCTACAATGAGCAGTTCTTC.

The chain links TRBV6-1 to TRBJ2-7, with D uncertain. The germline V and J ends were trimmed by 6 bases and 5 bases, with 11 bases remaining between them. CDR3 length: 12 amino acids. CDR1 and CDR2 from the germline V gene are MNHNS and SASEGT. Here the CDR3 reads CASRSVRDEQYF. CDR3 nucleotide sequence: TGTGCCAGCAGGTCCGTCCGCGACGAGCAGTACTTC.

J is TRBJ1-2 and V is TRBV19; no definite D call. The V gene's germline CDR1 is LNHDA and CDR2 SQIVND (reference sequence). The V end was cut by 3 bases, the J end by 8 bases, with 10 bases between. The CDR3 has 12 amino acids. In nucleotides, the CDR3 is TGTGCCAGTAGTATGGGTGAGAGAGGCTACACCTTC. It is translated as CASSMGERGYTF.

This chain links TRBV4-1 with TRBJ2-5, with TRBD2 matching 14 bases. Losses at the gene ends were 1 base for V and 5 bases for J; bases not matched to a gene: 9. This CDR3 has 18 residues. The germline V gene has CDR1 MGHRA and CDR2 YSYEKL. CDR3 in DNA: TGCGCCAGCAGCCAAGGGGGACTAGCGGGAGTAGGTGGGGAGACCCAGTACTTC. Its translation is CASSQGGLAGVGGETQYF.

This clonotype was picked up a small number of times. J is TRBJ2-7 and V is TRBV6-1; D may match TRBD1 or TRBD2 (5 bases each). Per the germline V gene, CDR1 is MNHNS and CDR2 is SASEGT. Trimming stripped 10 bases from V and 5 bases from J, with 18 bases between. This CDR3 spans 13 amino acids. In nucleotides, the CDR3 is TGTGCCACTTTCGGGGCAAACCCCCACGAGCAGTACTTC. Translating it yields CATFGANPHEQYF.

The chain uses TRBV7-9 and TRBJ2-3; possibly TRBD2 for D (5 bases). This CDR3 contains 15 residues. The germline CDR1 and CDR2 sequences are SEHNR and FQNEAQ (reference sequence). Trimming took 4 bases from V and 1 from J, leaving 12 bases between them. CDR3 nucleotide sequence: TGTGCCAGCAGCTCGAGGGTCGGCGGCACAGATACGCAGTATTTT. This encodes CASSSRVGGTDTQYF.

This clonotype was counted a few times. The CDR3 here is CASRPNDRGGNYGYTF. CDR3 sequence (DNA): TGTGCCAGCAGACCGAACGACAGGGGGGGTAACTATGGCTACACCTTC. This rearrangement joins TRBV6-1 to TRBJ1-2; 9 positions match TRBD1. Germline V CDR1 and CDR2: MNHNS, SASEGT. The junction had 9 bases not matched to a gene; V was cut back by 6 bases and J by 1 base. CDR3 length: 16 amino acids.

The chain is built from TRBV6-4 and TRBJ2-3; unclear D gene. V lost 0 bases and J lost 4, with 11 bases in between. Germline V lookup: CDR1 MRHNA, CDR2 SNTAGT. The CDR3 has 15 residues. The CDR3 coding sequence is TGTGCCAGCAGTGACTCTCCTTCCCATCCAGATACGCAGTATTTT. It specifies CASSDSPSHPDTQYF.

This clonotype has only a few counts. V and J are TRBV6-1 and TRBJ2-1; the D gene is possibly TRBD2 (7 bases). Germline V gives CDR1 MNHNS, CDR2 SASEGT. This CDR3 contains 14 residues. V was clipped by 6 bases and J by 8 bases, with 17 bases between them. The chain's CDR3 is CASRDWGGRDEQFF. CDR3 DNA: TGTGCCAGCAGGGACTGGGGGGGGCGTGATGAGCAGTTCTTC.

The rearrangement links TRBV7-2 to TRBJ2-7; D is possibly TRBD2 (6 bases). Between the trimmed V and J ends, which lost 5 bases and 5 bases, there was a span of 16 bases. The CDR3 totals 14 residues. Looked up from germline, CDR1 is SGHTA and CDR2 is FQGNSA. In nucleotides, the CDR3 is TGTGCCAGCAGCCGCCCGGGGGAACAGCACGAGCAGTACTTC. As protein: CASSRPGEQHEQYF.

V and J are TRBV20-1 and TRBJ2-7; 7 bases align to TRBD1. The trim removed 5 bases at V and 0 bases at J, leaving 7 bases unmatched. This CDR3 has 14 residues. Germline values: CDR1 DFQATT, CDR2 SNEGSKA (reference sequence). The CDR3 here is CSASRDSSSYEQYF. The DNA for the CDR3 is TGCAGTGCTTCCAGGGACAGCTCCTCCTACGAGCAGTACTTC.

For the CDR3, the DNA is TGTGCCAGCAAGGGGGCGGGGAGGGACTCAGCTGAAGCTTTCTTT. It is translated as CASKGAGRDSAEAFF. The chain has TRBV6-1 and TRBJ1-1, with 7 bases that match TRBD1. The CDR3 is 15 residues long. CDR1 is MNHNS, CDR2 SASEGT, per germline. V shed 7 bases, J shed 6 bases, and the junction held 14 bases outside the gene matches.